The 25 T cell receptor beta chains presented below share a single source sample, sequenced in a study of cytomegalovirus exposure and HLA in healthy donors. The primer mix had 60 Vbeta and 13 Jbeta primers. This table comes from immunoSEQ multiplex PCR, and its TCRdb copy is limited to in-frame clones, with some not included. The listing records some 130,000 clones. What was sequenced was PBMCs. The receptors here all came from a woman between 40 and 55 years old in good health and CMV-seropositive.

The rearrangement joins TRBV10-1 to TRBJ1-5; D is perhaps TRBD1 (6 bases). The CDR3 length is 18 residues. The germline V and J ends were trimmed by 2 bases and 0 bases, with 17 bases remaining between them. Germline CDR1 WNHNN, CDR2 SYGVQD (reference sequence). The CDR3 region has the DNA TGCGCCAGCAGTGAGACCCGGGACAAGCCATATAGCAATCAGCCCCAGCATTTT. Protein sequence: CASSETRDKPYSNQPQHF.

J is TRBJ2-2 and V is TRBV29-1; a weak D match, TRBD1 (5 bases). The CDR3 has 13 amino acids. V lost 5 bases and J 1 base, leaving 8 bases between the germline ends. The germline gives CDR1 SQVTM, CDR2 ANQGSEA. The chain's CDR3 is CSVKQGNTGELFF. CDR3 DNA: TGCAGCGTTAAGCAGGGGAACACCGGGGAGCTGTTTTTT.

This rearrangement joins TRBV14 to TRBJ1-3, with D possibly TRBD1 on 5 matching bases. Germline CDR1 SGHDN, CDR2 FVKESK. Trimming cost V 6 bases and J 4 bases, with 10 bases left between them. The CDR3 totals 13 residues. In DNA, the CDR3 is TGTGCCAGCAGAAATGGGGCCGGAAACACCATATATTTT. Its protein is CASRNGAGNTIYF.

This chain connects TRBV28 to TRBJ2-7; 8 bases line up with TRBD1. CDR1 is MDHEN, CDR2 SYDVKM, per germline. CDR3 size: 17 residues. The DNA for the CDR3 is TGTGCTACAAAGTCGACAGGGGCCTCGACGCGCTCCTACGAGCAGTACTTC. Translating gives CATKSTGASTRSYEQYF.

The chain recombines TRBV4-1 with TRBJ2-7; maybe TRBD2 (6 bases). CDR3 length: 13 amino acids. Deletions cut 2 bases from V and 3 bases from J, with 8 bases between. Germline-derived CDR1 and CDR2 are MGHRA and YSYEKL. The CDR3 here is CASSQQEGYEQYF. The CDR3 region has the DNA TGCGCCAGCAGCCAACAGGAGGGCTACGAGCAGTACTTC.

V and J are TRBV6-1 and TRBJ1-3; the D gene is possibly TRBD1 (6 bases). This CDR3 region has 14 residues. The germline V gene has CDR1 MNHNS and CDR2 SASEGT. V gave up 2 bases and J gave up 6 bases, with 11 bases separating them. The CDR3 nucleotides read TGTGCCAGCAGTGAATTTGGACAGACAAACACCATATATTTT. Its translation: CASSEFGQTNTIYF.

The DNA for the CDR3 is TGTGCCATCCGACAGGGGCCTAGCACAGATACGCAGTATTTT. It specifies CAIRQGPSTDTQYF. V usage is TRBV10-3 and J usage is TRBJ2-3, with 8 bases identical to TRBD1. Germline CDR1 reads ENHRY; CDR2 reads SYGVKD. V lost 8 bases, J lost 0 bases, and 4 bases stayed unmatched. This CDR3 has 14 residues.

The V and J genes are TRBV19 and TRBJ1-1, with a possible D match to TRBD1 (5 bases). Germline lookup yields CDR1 LNHDA and CDR2 SQIVND (reference sequence). Trimming shortened V by 4 bases and J by 4 bases, and 10 bases separated the two germline ends. This CDR3 is built from 13 residues. The CDR3 protein is CASSTGRTTEAFF. The CDR3 nucleotides are TGTGCCAGTAGTACAGGGCGGACCACTGAAGCTTTCTTT.

This chain connects TRBV2 to TRBJ1-5, with TRBD1 matching over 11 bases. The CDR3 runs to 14 residues. The V gene's germline CDR1 is SNHLY and CDR2 FYNNEI. J was trimmed by 6 bases and V by 10 bases; bases with no gene match: 8. The CDR3 sequence: CATKDRGQSQPQHF. The CDR3 DNA reads as TGTGCCACCAAGGACAGGGGGCAGAGTCAGCCCCAGCATTTT. Looking up the rest from reference TRBV2 and TRBJ1-5 gives the full variable domain: EPEVTQTPSHQVTQMGQEVILRCVPISNHLYFYWYRQILGQKVEFLVSFYNNEISEKSEIFDDQFSVERPDGSNFTLKIRSTKLEDSAMYFCATKDRGQSQPQHFGDGTRLSIL.

The rearrangement uses TRBV27 and TRBJ2-3, with 8 bases that match TRBD2. The germline gives CDR1 MNHEY, CDR2 SMNVEV (reference sequence). The CDR3 is 15 amino acids. The trim removed 6 bases at V and 2 bases at J, leaving 7 bases unmatched. The CDR3 is CASSPAGGVTDTQYF. CDR3 DNA: TGTGCCAGCAGCCCCGCGGGAGGAGTCACAGATACGCAGTATTTT.

V gene TRBV6-6 combines with J gene TRBJ2-7; D unclear. CDR1 is MNHNY and CDR2 is SVGAGI in the germline V gene (reference sequence). Deletions cut 6 bases from V and 0 bases from J, with 15 bases between. This CDR3 has 15 residues. The CDR3 protein is CASSSPTLSSYEQYF. The CDR3 DNA is TGTGCCAGCAGCTCCCCGACACTGAGCTCCTACGAGCAGTACTTC.

The chain joins TRBV5-6 to TRBJ1-2; tentative D call: TRBD1 (6 bases). V was trimmed by 4 bases and J by 4 bases, leaving 14 bases between them. CDR1 is SGHDT, CDR2 YYEEEE, per germline. The CDR3 sequence is 14 residues long. CDR3 bases: TGTGCCAGCAGCCCGCTAAGGGGGATCTATGGCTACACCTTC. It is translated as CASSPLRGIYGYTF.

This rearrangement joins TRBV5-1 to TRBJ1-3; no definite D call. V lost 4 bases, J lost 0 bases, and 14 bases lay in between. Germline V gives CDR1 SGHRS, CDR2 YFSETQ. This CDR3 is 16 amino acids long. The CDR3 protein is CASSPQPGNSGNTIYF. The CDR3 nucleotides read TGCGCCAGCAGCCCCCAACCAGGAAACTCTGGAAACACCATATATTTT.

V gene TRBV30 combines with J gene TRBJ2-1; the match to TRBD1 covers 8 bases. The J segment lost 7 bases and the V segment lost 0 bases, leaving 8 bases of the junction unmatched. This CDR3 is built from 15 residues. CDR1 and CDR2 from the germline V gene are GTSNPN and SVGIG (reference sequence). CDR3: CAWSVGQGAGNEQFF. DNA for the CDR3: TGTGCCTGGAGTGTAGGGCAGGGGGCGGGGAATGAGCAGTTCTTC.

The chain uses TRBV7-3 and TRBJ2-7; D is perhaps TRBD2 (6 bases). This CDR3 is built from 15 residues. V was clipped by 1 base and J by 4 bases, with 14 bases between them. Germline V gene data show CDR1 as SGHTA and CDR2 as FQGTGA. CDR3 in amino acids: CASSLIRRVPYEQYF. CDR3 in DNA: TGTGCCAGCAGCTTAATCAGGAGGGTCCCGTACGAGCAGTACTTC.

V and J are TRBV5-1 and TRBJ2-3; weak D call: TRBD1 (6 bases). V shed 2 bases and J shed 5 bases, with 15 bases lying between them. The length of the CDR3 is 15 residues. CDR1 SGHRS and CDR2 YFSETQ come from the germline V gene. The CDR3 loop reads CASSLQGAHGDTQYF. Written as DNA, the CDR3 is TGCGCCAGCAGCTTACAGGGAGCCCATGGAGATACGCAGTATTTT. Filled out from reference TRBV5-1 and TRBJ2-3, the complete variable domain reads KAGVTQTPRYLIKTRGQQVTLSCSPISGHRSVSWYQQTPGQGLQFLFEYFSETQRNKGNFPGRFSGRQFSNSRSEMNVSTLELGDSALYLCASSLQGAHGDTQYFGPGTRLTVL.

The chain employs TRBV7-2 and TRBJ2-3; 8 bases align to TRBD1. J lost 4 bases, V lost 0 bases, and 3 bases had no gene match. The CDR3 length is 15 residues. The germline V gene has CDR1 SGHTA and CDR2 FQGNSA. The CDR3 coding sequence is TGTGCCAGCAGCTTAGCCAGGGGGCGAGCAGATACGCAGTATTTT. Protein product: CASSLARGRADTQYF.

This rearrangement joins TRBV28 to TRBJ1-4; possible D gene TRBD1, 6 bases. The CDR3 length is 14 residues. Germline CDR1 MDHEN, CDR2 SYDVKM. V lost 6 bases to trimming and J lost 8 bases, with 16 bases between them. The CDR3 DNA follows: TGTGCCAGCAGCCCGATCGAGGGGGACGAAAAACTGTTTTTT. It encodes CASSPIEGDEKLFF.

This chain links TRBV28 with TRBJ2-7; perhaps TRBD2 as D (5 bases). Trimming took 7 bases from V and 1 from J, leaving 5 bases between them. CDR1 MDHEN and CDR2 SYDVKM come from the germline V gene. This CDR3 comprises 11 residues. CDR3 residues: CASKRSYEQYF. The CDR3 DNA sequence: TGTGCCAGCAAGCGGTCCTACGAGCAGTACTTC.

The chain links TRBV19 to TRBJ1-5; 9 positions agree with TRBD1. Germline values: CDR1 LNHDA, CDR2 SQIVND (reference sequence). V trimming: 9 bases; J trimming: 2 bases; junction bases outside the gene matches: 5. The CDR3 sequence is 14 residues long. The DNA for the CDR3 is TGTGCCAGCATGGACAGGGGCGGCAATCAGCCCCAGCATTTT. It specifies CASMDRGGNQPQHF.

The rearrangement uses TRBV7-2 and TRBJ2-7; 15 bases align to TRBD2. Germline V gene sequence: CDR1 SGHTA, CDR2 FQGNSA. The J segment lost 3 bases and the V segment lost 4 bases, leaving 7 bases of the junction unmatched. The CDR3 extends over 17 amino acids. CDR3 coding DNA: TGTGCCAGCAGCTCGCTTGGACTAGCGGGAGGGTTCTACGAGCAGTACTTC. Translating it yields CASSSLGLAGGFYEQYF.

This chain uses TRBV5-1 with TRBJ2-3; 12 bases map to TRBD2. The CDR3 consists of 15 residues. V was clipped by 5 bases and J by 5 bases; unmatched bases: 6. Germline-derived CDR1 and CDR2 are SGHRS and YFSETQ. CDR3 residues: CASRPTSGSLDTQYF. CDR3 nucleotide sequence: TGCGCCAGCAGGCCGACTAGCGGGAGCTTAGATACGCAGTATTTT.

The V call is TRBV29-1, the J call TRBJ1-2; 11 nucleotides match TRBD1. From germline, CDR1 is SQVTM and CDR2 ANQGSEA. This CDR3 comprises 14 residues. V lost 6 bases to trimming and J lost 2 bases; unmatched junction nucleotides: 5. The CDR3 nucleotides are TGCAGCGTGCTGGACAGGGGGCGGAACTATGGCTACACCTTC. This sequence encodes CSVLDRGRNYGYTF.

This chain uses TRBV5-1 with TRBJ2-3; D is undetermined. Trimming took 7 bases from V and 5 from J, leaving 11 bases between them. Germline CDR1 is SGHRS and CDR2 is YFSETQ. This CDR3 is 12 amino acids long. The CDR3 sequence is CASAQVRDTQYF. As DNA, the CDR3 is TGCGCCAGCGCTCAGGTTCGAGATACGCAGTATTTT.

This rearrangement joins TRBV5-6 to TRBJ2-5, with 9 bases identical to TRBD1. Gene TRBJ2-7 matches the end of the DNA better, so the J call may be wrong. In germline, CDR1 is SGHDT, CDR2 YYEEEE. The CDR3 sequence is 15 residues long. The CDR3 bases are TGTGCCAGCAGCTTGTGGGGACAGGGAAGACGCGAGCAGTACTTC. Residues: CASSLWGQGRREQYF.